This T cell receptor (beta chain) was retrieved from a study of T cell clonality in common variable immunodeficiency. Control and CVID samples contributed equal amounts of genomic DNA. Profiling relied on immunoSEQ multiplex PCR, and the TCRdb table lists in-frame clones only, not all of them. The sample offers tens of thousands of clones and no singletons, the top ten holding 1.5% to 2%. This CDR3 has 12 residues. Germline CDR1 and CDR2: SGHKS and YYEKEE (reference sequence). The V end lost 0 bases, the J end lost 8 bases, and 6 bases lay between the germline ends. Overall study results and limits: Links between repertoire features and CVID complications were heterogeneity-limited. Reportedly, TCR beta sequences from common variable immunodeficiency showed fewer deletions and N-nucleotide insertions. Compared with healthy controls, CVID subjects showed increased TCRbeta clonality, mostly in about a third.

The sample holds many counts of this clone. As yet, its antigen is unknown. The observed sequence ends 3 residues before the CDR3 terminus, with the missing tail filled in from the germline J gene. V gene TRBV5-5 combines with J gene TRBJ2-1; no reliable D call. Sequencing was carried out using peripheral blood mononuclear cells. This receptor was identified in a person aged 18 to 70 in good health. This CDR3 reads CASSLEGHEQFF. The part of the CDR3 DNA that was read is TGTGCCAGCAGCTTGGAAGGGCATGAG.